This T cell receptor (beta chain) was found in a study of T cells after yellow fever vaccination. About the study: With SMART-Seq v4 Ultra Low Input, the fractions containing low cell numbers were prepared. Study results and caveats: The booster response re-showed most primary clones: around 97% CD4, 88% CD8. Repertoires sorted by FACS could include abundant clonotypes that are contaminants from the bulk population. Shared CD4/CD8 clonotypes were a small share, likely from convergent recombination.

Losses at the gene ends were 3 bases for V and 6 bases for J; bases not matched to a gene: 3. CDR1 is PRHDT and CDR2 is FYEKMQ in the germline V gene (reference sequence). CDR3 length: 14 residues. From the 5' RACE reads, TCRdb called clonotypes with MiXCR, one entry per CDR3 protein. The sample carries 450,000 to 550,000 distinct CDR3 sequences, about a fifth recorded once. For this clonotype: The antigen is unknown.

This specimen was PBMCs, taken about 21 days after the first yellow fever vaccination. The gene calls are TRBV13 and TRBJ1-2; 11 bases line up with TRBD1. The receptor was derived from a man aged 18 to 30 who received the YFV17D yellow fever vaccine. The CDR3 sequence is CASSLDRGLDGYTF. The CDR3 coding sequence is TGTGCCAGCAGCTTGGACAGGGGGCTGGATGGCTACACCTTC.